This passage covers 2 T cell receptor beta chains from one sample sequenced in a study of blood T cell repertoires in COVID-19. Method: immunoSEQ multiplex PCR; TCRdb's copy keeps in-frame clones and lacks some. The sample consists of 410,000 or so clones, 80% to 90% of them appearing once. The sample comprised peripheral blood. The receptors come from a woman in her twenties or thirties with active or convalescent COVID-19.

CDR3 in DNA: TGTGCCATCAGTGAGTCAGCGGAAAAACTGTTTTTT. Amino acids: CAISESAEKLFF. This chain joins TRBV10-3 and TRBJ1-4, with no clear D. V gave up 0 bases and J gave up 8 bases, with 4 bases separating them. Germline V CDR1 and CDR2: ENHRY, SYGVKD. This CDR3 is 12 amino acids long.

The genes are TRBV7-2 and TRBJ2-3; perhaps TRBD1 as D (6 bases). Germline V gene data show CDR1 as SGHTA and CDR2 as FQGNSA. V lost 4 bases, J lost 6 bases, and 17 bases lay in between. The CDR3 runs 15 residues. Written as DNA, the CDR3 is TGTGCCAGCAGCTCCAGGGGAGCGGTGTCGGATACGCAGTATTTT. Translated, it gives CASSSRGAVSDTQYF. The full variable domain, rest sourced from reference TRBV7-2 and TRBJ2-3, is GAGVSQSPSNKVTEKGKDVELRCDPISGHTALYWYRQSLGQGLEFLIYFQGNSAPDKSGLPSDRFSAERTGGSVSTLTIQRTQQEDSAVYLCASSSRGAVSDTQYFGPGTRLTVL.